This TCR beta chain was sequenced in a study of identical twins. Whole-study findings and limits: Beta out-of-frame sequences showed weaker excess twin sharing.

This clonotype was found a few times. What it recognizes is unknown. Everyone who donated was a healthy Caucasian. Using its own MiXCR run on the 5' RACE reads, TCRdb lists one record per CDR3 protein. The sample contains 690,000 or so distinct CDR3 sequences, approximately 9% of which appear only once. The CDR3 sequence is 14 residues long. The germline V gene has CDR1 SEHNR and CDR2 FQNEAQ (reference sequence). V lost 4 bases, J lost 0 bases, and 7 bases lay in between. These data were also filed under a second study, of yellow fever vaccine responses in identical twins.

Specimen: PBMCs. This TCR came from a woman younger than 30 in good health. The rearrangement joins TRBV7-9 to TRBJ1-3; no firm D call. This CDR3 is CASSSAISGNTIYF. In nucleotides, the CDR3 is TGTGCCAGCAGCTCTGCGATCTCTGGAAACACCATATATTTT.